Listed here are 26 T cell receptor beta chains from one sample, sequenced in a study of T-cell memory formation after mild COVID-19. TCRdb independently ran MiXCR on the 5' RACE reads; one entry per CDR3 protein. The sample has 310,000 or so distinct CDR3 sequences, less than 20% seen once. Sample: PBMCs or a T cell subset sorted from them (not recorded which). The receptors come from a man younger than 35 who had mild COVID-19 (a few samples of this study predate the infection). Cell type and time point are not known.

A few counts support this clonotype. V is TRBV4-2 and J is TRBJ2-1; tentative D call: TRBD2 (7 bases). Germline loops: CDR1 LGHNA, CDR2 YNFKEQ. The CDR3 length is 16 residues. Trimming took 1 base from V and 7 from J, leaving 17 bases between them. The CDR3 loop is CASSQVLGGPGNEQFF. For the CDR3, the DNA is TGTGCCAGCAGCCAAGTTCTGGGGGGGCCGGGTAATGAGCAGTTCTTC.

This clonotype was seen more than once but under ten times. The DNA for the CDR3 is TGTGCCAGCATTCAGGGGGGCACTGAAGCTTTCTTT. Translated: CASIQGGTEAFF. The rearrangement links TRBV28 to TRBJ1-1; 7 positions agree with TRBD1. Germline V gene data show CDR1 as MDHEN and CDR2 as SYDVKM. The V gene end was trimmed by 7 bases and the J gene end by 4 bases; junction bases not matched to a gene: 3. CDR3 length equals 12 residues.

V usage is TRBV9 and J usage is TRBJ2-3, with TRBD2 as a possible D gene (5 bases). CDR1 and CDR2 from the germline V gene are SGDLS and YYNGEE. Trimming took off 1 base at V and 0 bases at J, with 12 bases between the two ends. This CDR3 is 16 amino acids long. For the CDR3, the DNA is TGTGCCAGCAGCGTAATGGTAGCGCTGAGCACAGATACGCAGTATTTT. Its protein is CASSVMVALSTDTQYF.

The sample holds a few counts of this clonotype. V and J are TRBV7-2 and TRBJ2-7, with a possible D match to TRBD2 (6 bases). The V end was cut by 5 bases, the J end by 3 bases, with 17 bases between. This CDR3 comprises 15 residues. The germline gives CDR1 SGHTA, CDR2 FQGNSA. CDR3 residues: CASSPSAQGGYEQYF. The CDR3 nucleotides are TGTGCCAGCAGCCCATCCGCGCAGGGAGGCTACGAGCAGTACTTC. The full variable domain, rest sourced from reference TRBV7-2 and TRBJ2-7, is GAGVSQSPSNKVTEKGKDVELRCDPISGHTALYWYRQSLGQGLEFLIYFQGNSAPDKSGLPSDRFSAERTGGSVSTLTIQRTQQEDSAVYLCASSPSAQGGYEQYFGPGTRLTVT.

This clonotype was seen more than once but under ten times. One end of the junction is discordant with germline, which a read error may explain. The chain links TRBV4-1 to TRBJ1-1, with D uncertain. Looked up from germline, CDR1 is MGHRA and CDR2 is YSYEKL. The CDR3 sequence is 11 residues long. The CDR3 DNA is TGCGCCAGCAGCCAAGGAACTGGAGCTTTCTTT. It is translated as CASSQGTGAFF.

The gene calls are TRBV24-1 and TRBJ2-5, with D maybe TRBD1 (6 bases). Trimming took 4 bases from V and 3 from J, leaving 11 bases between them. The germline V gene has CDR1 KGHDR and CDR2 SFDVKD. The CDR3 is made up of 14 amino acids. The CDR3 spells CATSDPGQKETQYF. CDR3 coding DNA: TGTGCCACCAGTGACCCCGGACAGAAAGAGACCCAGTACTTC.

V gene TRBV5-6 combines with J gene TRBJ2-5; no clear D. Looked up from germline, CDR1 is SGHDT and CDR2 is YYEEEE. The CDR3 contains 13 residues. The V and J ends lost 5 bases and 5 bases respectively, with 13 bases between them. CDR3 amino acids: CASSVKGRETQYF. The CDR3 DNA follows: TGTGCCAGCAGTGTGAAGGGAAGGGAGACCCAGTACTTC.

This clonotype was counted between two and nine times. The CDR3 region is CSARSGSSYNEQFF. Written as DNA, the CDR3 is TGCAGTGCTAGATCAGGGAGCTCCTACAATGAGCAGTTCTTC. The V call is TRBV20-1, the J call TRBJ2-1; D may correspond to TRBD1 or TRBD2 (5 bases each). The V end was cut by 2 bases, the J end by 0 bases, with 8 bases between. Looked up from germline, CDR1 is DFQATT and CDR2 is SNEGSKA (reference sequence). The CDR3 is made up of 14 amino acids.

In this sample, this clonotype turned up a few times. The gene calls are TRBV15 and TRBJ2-2; maybe TRBD1 (6 bases). With 0 bases removed from V and 7 bases from J, the gap between germline ends came to 9 bases. CDR3 length: 14 residues. Germline V gives CDR1 LNHNV, CDR2 YYDKDF (reference sequence). The CDR3 sequence: CATSRDQGHGELFF. Written as DNA, the CDR3 is TGTGCCACCAGCAGAGATCAGGGACACGGGGAGCTGTTTTTT. Drawing the rest from reference TRBV15 and TRBJ2-2, the complete variable domain is DAMVIQNPRYQVTQFGKPVTLSCSQTLNHNVMYWYQQKSSQAPKLLFHYYDKDFNNEADTPDNFQSRRPNTSFCFLDIRSPGLGDTAMYLCATSRDQGHGELFFGEGSRLTVL.

V and J are TRBV6-4 and TRBJ1-1, with 8 bases fitting TRBD1. The length of the CDR3 is 14 residues. Trimming removed 6 bases from V and 9 bases from J; junction bases left unmatched: 12. Looked up from germline, CDR1 is MRHNA and CDR2 is SNTAGT. CDR3: CASRAGTGVEKAFF. As DNA, the CDR3 is TGTGCCAGCAGGGCCGGGACAGGCGTCGAGAAAGCTTTCTTT.

This chain uses TRBV6-5 with TRBJ1-1; TRBD1 might be the D (5 bases). The length of the CDR3 is 16 residues. Per germline, CDR1 MNHEY and CDR2 SVGAGI. V was shortened by 2 bases and J by 3 bases, with 16 bases between the two germline ends. CDR3 DNA: TGTGCCAGCAGTTACACCGGACTCTGGGGGGACACTGAAGCTTTCTTT. Residues: CASSYTGLWGDTEAFF.

Only a few counts were recorded for this clonotype. The rearrangement uses TRBV3-1 and TRBJ1-2; the D gene is possibly TRBD1 (5 bases). V was clipped by 4 bases and J by 4 bases, with 16 bases between them. Germline CDR1 is LGHDT and CDR2 is YNNKEL (reference sequence). The CDR3 covers 15 residues. The CDR3 DNA reads TGTGCCAGCAGCCCGCGGGGCGAAACCTTCTATGGCTACACCTTC. This gives the protein CASSPRGETFYGYTF.

The chain has TRBV12-3 or TRBV12-4 and TRBJ2-5; D remains unclear. The CDR3 has 10 amino acids. Trimming shortened V by 9 bases and J by 7 bases, and 9 bases separated the two germline ends. CDR3 sequence: CARRPGTQYF. CDR3 DNA: TGTGCCAGACGACCGGGGACCCAGTACTTC.

The chain links TRBV6-1 to TRBJ2-3, with D tentatively TRBD1 (5 bases). V lost 6 bases, J lost 7 bases, and 17 bases lay in between. CDR1 is MNHNS and CDR2 is SASEGT in the germline V gene. CDR3 length: 14 amino acids. The CDR3 here is CASSPTQGTNTQYF. As DNA, the CDR3 is TGTGCCAGCAGCCCTACTCAGGGTACCAATACGCAGTATTTT.

This clonotype was seen only a few times. The chain is built from TRBV6-6 and TRBJ2-3; 7 bases are shared with TRBD2. CDR3 length: 15 residues. The germline CDR1 and CDR2 sequences are MNHNY and SVGAGI (reference sequence). The J segment lost 5 bases and the V segment lost 0 bases, leaving 5 bases of the junction unmatched. This CDR3 reads CASSYSNWGGDTQYF. The DNA of the CDR3 is TGTGCCAGCAGTTACTCCAACTGGGGGGGAGATACGCAGTATTTT.

V usage is TRBV4-2 and J usage is TRBJ1-6, with D hard to call. V lost 1 base to trimming and J lost 2 bases, with 9 bases between them. CDR1 is LGHNA and CDR2 is YNFKEQ in the germline V gene. The CDR3 runs to 16 residues. CDR3: CASSQAVQAYNSPLHF. The CDR3 region has the DNA TGTGCCAGCAGCCAAGCCGTCCAAGCCTATAATTCACCCCTCCACTTT.

This clonotype occurred a few times. The rearrangement uses TRBV2 and TRBJ2-7; D is possibly TRBD1 (6 bases). The CDR3 is made up of 13 amino acids. Germline lookup yields CDR1 SNHLY and CDR2 FYNNEI. V lost 3 bases, J lost 2 bases, and 8 bases lay in between. The CDR3 nucleotides read TGTGCCAGCAGTGACCGGACAGCCTACGAGCAGTACGTC. Residues: CASSDRTAYEQYV.

This clonotype has more than one count but fewer than ten. J is TRBJ2-1 and V is TRBV12-3 or TRBV12-4, with a possible D match to TRBD1 (6 bases). V was shortened by 5 bases and J by 3 bases, with 11 bases between the two germline ends. The CDR3 spans 14 residues. CDR3 DNA: TGTGCCAGCAGTCCCGGGACAAACTACAATGAGCAGTTCTTC. Its translation is CASSPGTNYNEQFF.

This chain uses TRBV7-6 with TRBJ1-1, with 9 bases fitting TRBD1. The germline V gene encodes CDR1 SGHVS and CDR2 FNYEAQ. With V trimmed by 5 bases and J by 3 bases, 7 bases remained unmatched. This CDR3 region has 15 residues. The chain's CDR3 is CASSPRDRAHTEAFF. As DNA, the CDR3 is TGTGCCAGCAGCCCGCGGGACAGGGCTCACACTGAAGCTTTCTTT.

This clonotype has more than one count but fewer than ten. The chain joins TRBV29-1 to TRBJ2-5; 8 bases are a match to TRBD1. V lost 2 bases, J lost 4 bases, and 6 bases stayed unmatched. The V gene's germline CDR1 is SQVTM and CDR2 ANQGSEA. The CDR3 length is 14 residues. This CDR3 is CSVESRTGIETQYF. CDR3 DNA sequence: TGCAGCGTTGAATCGAGGACAGGGATAGAGACCCAGTACTTC.

The V and J genes are TRBV27 and TRBJ2-7; 10 nucleotides match TRBD1. This CDR3 is 13 amino acids long. Germline V lookup: CDR1 MNHEY, CDR2 SMNVEV (reference sequence). V gave up 6 bases and J gave up 6 bases; unmatched junction bases: 5. The CDR3 protein is CASRRQGAIEQYV. The CDR3 DNA reads as TGTGCCAGCAGGCGACAGGGGGCGATCGAGCAGTACGTC.

The CDR3 bases are TGTGCCAGCAGCCTCCGGACATCGGCTTCCGATGGCTACACCTTC. Translated: CASSLRTSASDGYTF. The chain combines TRBV7-8 with TRBJ1-2; perhaps TRBD1 as D (5 bases). Germline-derived CDR1 and CDR2 are SGHVS and FQNEAQ. The CDR3 is made up of 15 amino acids. V dropped 5 bases and J dropped 6 bases, with 19 bases sitting between them.

The V gene is TRBV6-6, the J gene TRBJ2-5, with a tentative D call TRBD1 (7 bases). V shed 5 bases and J shed 5 bases, with 18 bases lying between them. CDR3 length: 15 amino acids. Germline V gene lookup returns CDR1 MNHNY and CDR2 SVGAGI (reference sequence). The CDR3 sequence is CASSVSRGAIETQYF. DNA of the CDR3: TGTGCCAGCAGTGTTTCCAGGGGGGCGATCGAGACCCAGTACTTC.

This clonotype has more than one count but fewer than ten. The rearrangement uses TRBV7-2 and TRBJ1-4, with a weak D call TRBD1 (6 bases). CDR3 length: 14 amino acids. V shed 6 bases and J shed 8 bases, with 16 bases lying between them. Germline loops: CDR1 SGHTA, CDR2 FQGNSA. As DNA, the CDR3 is TGTGCCAGCAGGCTAGGGGGGGCGGAGGAAAAACTGTTTTTT. Translation: CASRLGGAEEKLFF.

This clonotype was recorded at least ten times. The chain links TRBV5-1 to TRBJ2-5, with 9 positions matching TRBD1. J was trimmed by 1 base and V by 2 bases; bases with no gene match: 6. The CDR3 totals 16 residues. Germline lookup yields CDR1 SGHRS and CDR2 YFSETQ. CDR3 sequence (DNA): TGCGCCAGCAGCTTCCAACTGACAGGGGGCCAAGAGACCCAGTACTTC. It specifies CASSFQLTGGQETQYF.

This rearrangement joins TRBV20-1 to TRBJ1-5; possibly TRBD1 for D (6 bases). Germline CDR1 is DFQATT and CDR2 is SNEGSKA (reference sequence). The CDR3 is 13 residues long. V lost 8 bases and J 7 bases, leaving 18 bases between the germline ends. This CDR3 reads CSIIKGGRQPQHF. The CDR3 nucleotides read TGCAGTATTATAAAGGGGGGGCGGCAGCCCCAGCATTTT.